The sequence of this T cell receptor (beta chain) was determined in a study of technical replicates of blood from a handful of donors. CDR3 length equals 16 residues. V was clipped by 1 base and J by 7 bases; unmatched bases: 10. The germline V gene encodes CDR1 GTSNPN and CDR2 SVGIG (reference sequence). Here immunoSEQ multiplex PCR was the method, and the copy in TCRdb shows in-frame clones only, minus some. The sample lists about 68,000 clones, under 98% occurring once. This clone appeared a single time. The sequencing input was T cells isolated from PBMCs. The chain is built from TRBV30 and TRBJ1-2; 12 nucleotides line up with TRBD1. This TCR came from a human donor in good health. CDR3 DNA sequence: TGTGCCTGGAGTGAGTTTTCGGGACAGGGGGCCGGTGGCTACACCTTC. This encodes CAWSEFSGQGAGGYTF.